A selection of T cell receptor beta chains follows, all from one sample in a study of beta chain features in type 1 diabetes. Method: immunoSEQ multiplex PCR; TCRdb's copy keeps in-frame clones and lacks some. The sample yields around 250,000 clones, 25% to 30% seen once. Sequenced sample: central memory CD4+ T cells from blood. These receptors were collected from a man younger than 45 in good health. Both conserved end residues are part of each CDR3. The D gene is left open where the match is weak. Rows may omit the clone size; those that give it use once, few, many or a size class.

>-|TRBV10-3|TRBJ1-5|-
CAISESGGPQHF
TGTGCCATCAGTGAGTCGGGGGGGCCCCAGCATTTT
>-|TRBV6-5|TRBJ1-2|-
CASSSATDGYTF
TGTGCCAGCAGTTCCGCGACAGATGGCTACACCTTC
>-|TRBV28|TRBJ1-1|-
CASSLQQGNTEAFF
TGTGCCAGCAGTTTACAGCAGGGGAACACTGAAGCTTTCTTT
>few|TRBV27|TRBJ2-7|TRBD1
CASSLRGQSPLEQYF
TGTGCCAGCAGCCTAAGGGGACAGTCCCCTTTAGAGCAGTACTTC
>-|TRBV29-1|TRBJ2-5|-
CSVDEGEAGKTQYF
TGCAGCGTTGACGAAGGCGAGGCAGGAAAGACCCAGTACTTC
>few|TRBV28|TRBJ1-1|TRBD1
CASSSGQGDTEAFF
TGTGCCAGCAGTAGCGGACAGGGAGACACTGAAGCTTTCTTT
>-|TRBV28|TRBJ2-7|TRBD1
CASSTGTVNPYEQYF
TGTGCCAGCAGCACCGGGACAGTCAACCCCTACGAGCAGTACTTC
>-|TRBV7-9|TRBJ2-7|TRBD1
CASSWTGTDEQYF
TGTGCCAGCAGCTGGACAGGGACGGACGAGCAGTACTTC
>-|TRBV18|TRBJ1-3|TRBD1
CASSAATGMTGNTIYF
TGTGCCAGCTCAGCTGCGACAGGGATGACTGGAAACACCATATATTTT
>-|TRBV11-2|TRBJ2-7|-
CASSVDISYEQYF
TGTGCCAGCAGCGTGGACATCTCCTACGAGCAGTACTTC
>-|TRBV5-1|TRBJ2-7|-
CASSLGQLYEQYF
TGCGCCAGCAGCTTGGGCCAGCTCTACGAGCAGTACTTC
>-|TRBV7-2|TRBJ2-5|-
CASSKSQGGERETQYF
TGTGCCAGCAGCAAGTCTCAGGGTGGGGAAAGGGAGACCCAGTACTTC
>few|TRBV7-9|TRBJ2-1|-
CASSLDWGEQFF
TGTGCCAGCAGCTTAGATTGGGGTGAGCAGTTCTTC
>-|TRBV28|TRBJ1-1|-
CASSLGGGYTEAFF
TGTGCCAGCAGTTTAGGTGGAGGTTACACTGAAGCTTTCTTT
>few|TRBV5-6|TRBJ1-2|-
CASSPLVMDYGYTF
TGTGCCAGCAGCCCCCTCGTAATGGACTATGGCTACACCTTC
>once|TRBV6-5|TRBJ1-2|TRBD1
CASSPGQGIYGYTF
TGTGCCAGCAGCCCAGGACAGGGGATATATGGCTACACCTTC
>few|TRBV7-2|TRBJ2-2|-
CASSLDGFGELFF
TGTGCCAGCAGCTTAGACGGATTCGGGGAGCTGTTTTTT
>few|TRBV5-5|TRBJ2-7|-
CASSLDMAYEQYF
TGTGCCAGCAGCCTGGACATGGCCTACGAGCAGTACTTC
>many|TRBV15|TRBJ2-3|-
CATSRSSGTDTQYF
TGTGCCACCAGCAGATCTTCCGGGACAGATACGCAGTATTTT
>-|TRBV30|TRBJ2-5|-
CAWSRSRGQETQYF
TGTGCCTGGAGTAGGTCCCGGGGGCAAGAGACCCAGTACTTC